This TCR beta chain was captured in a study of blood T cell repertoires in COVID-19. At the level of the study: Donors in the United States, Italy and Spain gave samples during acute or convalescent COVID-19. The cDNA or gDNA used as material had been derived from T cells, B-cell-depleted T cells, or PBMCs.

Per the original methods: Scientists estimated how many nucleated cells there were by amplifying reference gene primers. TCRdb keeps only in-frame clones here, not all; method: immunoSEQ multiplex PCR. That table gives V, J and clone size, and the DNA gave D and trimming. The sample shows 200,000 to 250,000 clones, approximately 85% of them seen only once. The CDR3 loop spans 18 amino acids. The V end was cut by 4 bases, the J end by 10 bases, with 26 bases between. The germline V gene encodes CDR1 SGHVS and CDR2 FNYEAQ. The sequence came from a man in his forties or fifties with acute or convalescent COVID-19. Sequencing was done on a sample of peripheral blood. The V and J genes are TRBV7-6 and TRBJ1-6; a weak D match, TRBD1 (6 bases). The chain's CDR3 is CASSYRLGGGRLWSPLHF. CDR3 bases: TGTGCCAGCAGCTACCGCCTCGGGGGGGGGCGGCTATGGTCACCCCTCCACTTT.